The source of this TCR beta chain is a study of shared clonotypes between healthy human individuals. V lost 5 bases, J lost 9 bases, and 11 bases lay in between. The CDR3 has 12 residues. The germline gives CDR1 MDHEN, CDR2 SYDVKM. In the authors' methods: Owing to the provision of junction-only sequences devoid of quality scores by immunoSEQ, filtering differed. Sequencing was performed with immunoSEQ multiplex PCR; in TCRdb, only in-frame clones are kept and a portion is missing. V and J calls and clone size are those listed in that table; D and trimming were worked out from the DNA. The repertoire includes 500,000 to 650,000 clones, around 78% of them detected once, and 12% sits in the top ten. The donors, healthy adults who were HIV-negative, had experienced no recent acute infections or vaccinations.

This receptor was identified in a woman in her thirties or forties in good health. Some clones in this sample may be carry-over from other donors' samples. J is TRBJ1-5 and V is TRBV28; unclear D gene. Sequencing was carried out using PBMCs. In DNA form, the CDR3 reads TGTGCCAGCAGTCCCCCACGAATGCCCCAGCATTTT. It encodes CASSPPRMPQHF. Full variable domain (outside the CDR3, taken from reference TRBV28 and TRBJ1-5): DVKVTQSSRYLVKRTGEKVFLECVQDMDHENMFWYRQDPGLGLRLIYFSYDVKMKEKGDIPEGYSVSREKKERFSLILESASTNQTSMYLCASSPPRMPQHFGDGTRLSIL.